Below are 18 T cell receptor beta chains sequenced from a single sample in a study of blood T cells in healthy people across ages. It was with a sample-barcoded 5' primer and a J-beta primer mix that a second PCR of roughly 7 to 12 cycles was run. A single record per CDR3 protein comes from TCRdb applying MiXCR to the 5' RACE reads. The sample has around 500,000 distinct CDR3 sequences, around 48% seen once; the top ten hold around 23%. Sequencing input: blood. The receptors were sampled from an elderly man in good health.

V usage is TRBV2 and J usage is TRBJ2-3; D perhaps matches TRBD2 (6 bases). V was pared by 5 bases and J by 6 bases, with 15 bases between. From germline, CDR1 is SNHLY and CDR2 FYNNEI. The CDR3 totals 14 residues. DNA of the CDR3: TGTGCCAGCAGTCGGGACTCCCGGGAGGATACGCAGTATTTT. As protein: CASSRDSREDTQYF.

This clonotype was counted a few times. V is TRBV7-2 and J is TRBJ2-7; 7 nucleotides line up with TRBD1. Germline V gene data show CDR1 as SGHTA and CDR2 as FQGNSA. This CDR3 comprises 15 residues. V shed 11 bases, J shed 7 bases, and the junction held 20 bases outside the gene matches. The CDR3 bases are TGTGCCGGAGAAGAGACAGGGAGATTTACCTTTGAGCAGTACTTC. This gives the protein CAGEETGRFTFEQYF.

The table lists this clonotype with a count of one. A clone one base away is much larger, so this may be a read error. The rearrangement links TRBV7-2 to TRBJ1-2; D not resolved. The V gene lost 0 bases and the J gene lost 6 bases, with 11 bases spanning the gap. Germline V gives CDR1 SGHTA, CDR2 FQGNSA. This CDR3 contains 14 residues. CDR3 sequence (DNA): TGTGCCAGCAGCTTAGCGATATCCCGGAATGGCTACACCTTC. It is translated as CASSLAISRNGYTF. Based on the CDR3 plus reference TRBV7-2 and TRBJ1-2, the full variable domain is GAGVSQSPSNKVTEKGKDVELRCDPISGHTALYWYRQSLGQGLEFLIYFQGNSAPDKSGLPSDRFSAERTGGSVSTLTIQRTQQEDSAVYLCASSLAISRNGYTFGSGTRLTVV.

The chain joins TRBV30 to TRBJ2-1, with TRBD2 matching 10 bases. CDR3 length: 17 amino acids. Per the germline V gene, CDR1 is GTSNPN and CDR2 is SVGIG (reference sequence). The trim removed 5 bases at V and 4 bases at J, leaving 14 bases unmatched. The CDR3 coding sequence is TGTGCCTGGGGGGGACTAGCGAGAAAAAGGGATTACAATGAGCAGTTCTTC. Translating gives CAWGGLARKRDYNEQFF.

This clonotype was detected many times. The chain uses TRBV29-1 and TRBJ2-7; D is possibly TRBD1 or TRBD2 (6 bases each). Germline CDR1 and CDR2: SQVTM and ANQGSEA. The CDR3 sequence is 14 residues long. Trimming stripped 1 base from V and 0 bases from J, with 10 bases between. The CDR3 region has the DNA TGCAGCGTTGAAGTTACGGGGGCCTCCTACGAGCAGTACTTC. Protein sequence: CSVEVTGASYEQYF.

J is TRBJ2-7 and V is TRBV6-1, with a tentative D call TRBD2 (6 bases). Between the trimmed V and J ends, which lost 6 bases and 0 bases, there was a span of 24 bases. Germline CDR1 reads MNHNS; CDR2 reads SASEGT. The CDR3 length is 18 residues. CDR3 in amino acids: CASRQRAFATWDSYEQYF. In DNA, the CDR3 is TGTGCCAGCAGGCAGCGGGCTTTCGCGACGTGGGACTCCTACGAGCAGTACTTC.

The chain uses TRBV28 and TRBJ2-7, with 9 bases matching TRBD1. This CDR3 is built from 12 residues. The junction had 2 bases not matched to a gene; V was cut back by 8 bases and J by 3 bases. From germline, CDR1 is MDHEN and CDR2 SYDVKM. The CDR3 loop is CASWDRDYEQYF. As DNA, the CDR3 is TGTGCCAGCTGGGACAGGGACTACGAGCAGTACTTC.

The V call is TRBV30, the J call TRBJ2-7; D is uncertain. Per the germline V gene, CDR1 is GTSNPN and CDR2 is SVGIG (reference sequence). CDR3 length: 13 residues. Trimming removed 0 bases from V and 5 bases from J, with 11 bases in between. CDR3 DNA: TGTGCCTGGAGTGTACGCTACCGGGACGAGCAGTACTTC. This sequence encodes CAWSVRYRDEQYF.

This clonotype was found a few times. The J gene is TRBJ2-1, the V gene TRBV28; TRBD1 matches 8 bases. CDR1 and CDR2 from the germline V gene are MDHEN and SYDVKM. Unmatched junction bases numbered 9, after V lost 7 bases and J lost 4 bases. This CDR3 spans 15 amino acids. The CDR3 sequence is CASTYPRTGYNEQFF. In nucleotides, the CDR3 is TGTGCCAGCACCTACCCCCGGACAGGGTACAATGAGCAGTTCTTC.

The chain carries TRBV5-6 and TRBJ1-2, with D tentatively TRBD1 (6 bases). The ends were cut back, 3 bases at V and 4 bases at J, with 19 bases in the middle. Germline CDR1 is SGHDT and CDR2 is YYEEEE. There are 16 residues in the CDR3. Here the CDR3 DNA reads TGTGCCAGCAGCTCGAGAAGGGGGGTTCTTGGCTATGGCTACACCTTC. Its translation is CASSSRRGVLGYGYTF.

The chain joins TRBV5-1 to TRBJ2-1; TRBD1 agrees at 8 bases. The CDR3 is 15 residues long. Germline V lookup: CDR1 SGHRS, CDR2 YFSETQ. After removal of 4 bases from V and 5 bases from J, the junction contained 8 bases not matched to a gene. As DNA, the CDR3 is TGCGCCAGCAGCCGACGGACAGGGACCGACAATGAGCAGTTCTTC. It translates to CASSRRTGTDNEQFF.

V usage is TRBV10-1 and J usage is TRBJ2-3; D ambiguous. V lost 0 bases, J lost 8 bases, and 9 bases lay in between. Germline V gene lookup returns CDR1 WNHNN and CDR2 SYGVQD (reference sequence). There are 13 residues in the CDR3. In DNA form, the CDR3 reads TGCGCCAGCAGTGAGTCTTTGGGCGGTACGCAGTATTTT. Translation gives CASSESLGGTQYF.

This clonotype appeared a few times. DNA for the CDR3: TGCGCCAGCAGCTCAAATCCTACTAGCGGGGCGAACTACAATGAGCAGTTCTTC. This sequence encodes CASSSNPTSGANYNEQFF. The gene calls are TRBV5-1 and TRBJ2-1; 10 bases align to TRBD2. This CDR3 is 18 amino acids long. The junction had 12 bases not matched to a gene; V was cut back by 3 bases and J by 3 bases. Germline CDR1 reads SGHRS; CDR2 reads YFSETQ.

The V and J genes are TRBV5-1 and TRBJ2-1; D unclear. V lost 0 bases and J 7 bases, leaving 8 bases between the germline ends. CDR1 is SGHRS, CDR2 YFSETQ, per germline. CDR3 length equals 13 residues. CDR3 nucleotide sequence: TGCGCCAGCAGCTTGGACACGAGTAATGAGCAGTTCTTC. It yields the protein CASSLDTSNEQFF. Looking up the rest from reference TRBV5-1 and TRBJ2-1 gives the full variable domain: KAGVTQTPRYLIKTRGQQVTLSCSPISGHRSVSWYQQTPGQGLQFLFEYFSETQRNKGNFPGRFSGRQFSNSRSEMNVSTLELGDSALYLCASSLDTSNEQFFGPGTRLTVL.

The CDR3 DNA reads TGCGCCAGCAGCTACGGGACAGAGCCAGAAGCTTTCTTT. Protein: CASSYGTEPEAFF. The gene calls are TRBV5-1 and TRBJ1-1, with TRBD1 identical over 7 bases. The CDR3 is 13 residues long. V was clipped by 3 bases and J by 8 bases; unmatched bases: 7. Germline CDR1 reads SGHRS; CDR2 reads YFSETQ.

The rearrangement joins TRBV20-1 to TRBJ2-7, with TRBD1 matching 7 bases. Germline CDR1 reads DFQATT; CDR2 reads SNEGSKA (reference sequence). Trimming at V came to 1 base and at J to 0 bases, leaving 9 bases not matched to a gene. The CDR3 has 16 residues. The chain's CDR3 is CSARALDRPSSYEQYF. The CDR3 DNA reads TGCAGTGCTAGAGCTTTGGACAGGCCTTCCTCCTACGAGCAGTACTTC.

With respect to this clonotype: This may stem from a read error, because a much larger clone lies one nucleotide away. J is TRBJ2-7 and V is TRBV6-6; a weak D match, TRBD2 (5 bases). Germline CDR1 MNHNY, CDR2 SVGAGI (reference sequence). The CDR3 spans 15 residues. The CDR3 DNA reads as TGTGCCAGCAGTTTCACTAGTGGCCCCTCCTACGAGCTGTACTTC. It codes for CASSFTSGPSYELYF.

This chain joins TRBV7-2 and TRBJ2-3; 8 positions agree with TRBD2. There are 17 residues in the CDR3. Germline values: CDR1 SGHTA, CDR2 FQGNSA. Losses at the gene ends were 1 base for V and 8 bases for J; bases not matched to a gene: 14. The chain's CDR3 is CASSLDRSSGLGGTQYF. The CDR3, as DNA: TGTGCCAGCAGCTTAGACCGTTCTAGCGGGTTGGGGGGTACGCAGTATTTT.